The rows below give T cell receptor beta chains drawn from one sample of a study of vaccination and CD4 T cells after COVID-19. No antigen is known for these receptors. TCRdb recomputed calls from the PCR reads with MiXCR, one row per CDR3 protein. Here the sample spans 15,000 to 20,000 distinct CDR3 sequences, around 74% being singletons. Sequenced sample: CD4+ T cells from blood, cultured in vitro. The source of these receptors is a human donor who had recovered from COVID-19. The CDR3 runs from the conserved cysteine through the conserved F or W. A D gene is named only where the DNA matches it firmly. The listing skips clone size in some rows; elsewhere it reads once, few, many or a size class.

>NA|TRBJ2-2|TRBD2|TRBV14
CASSQRPIGSGRIGNTGELFF
TGTGCCAGCAGCCAAAGACCTATCGGTAGCGGGAGGATTGGTAACACCGGGGAGCTGTTTTTT
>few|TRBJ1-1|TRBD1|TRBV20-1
CSARDRQGGSTEAFF
TGCAGTGCTAGAGATCGCCAAGGGGGCAGCACTGAAGCTTTCTTT
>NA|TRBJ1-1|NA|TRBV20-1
CSASRSAGSTEAFF
TGCAGTGCTAGTAGGTCGGCAGGCAGCACTGAAGCTTTCTTT
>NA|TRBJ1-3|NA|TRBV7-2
CASRISGNTIYF
TGTGCCAGCAGAATCTCTGGAAACACCATATATTTT
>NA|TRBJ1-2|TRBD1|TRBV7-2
CASSFRQGQGYTF
TGTGCCAGCAGCTTCAGACAGGGCCAGGGCTACACCTTC
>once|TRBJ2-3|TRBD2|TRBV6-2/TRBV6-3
CASSTGLAGSDTQYF
TGTGCCAGCAGTACGGGGCTAGCGGGGTCAGATACGCAGTATTTT
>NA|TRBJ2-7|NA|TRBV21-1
CASSKNTYEQYF
TGTGCCAGCAGCAAAAACACCTACGAGCAGTACTTC
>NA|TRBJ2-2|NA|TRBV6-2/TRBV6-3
CASSYGYRIAGELFF
TGTGCCAGCAGTTACGGGTACAGGATAGCCGGGGAGCTGTTTTTT
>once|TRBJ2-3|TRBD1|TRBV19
CASSRRDRGSDTQYF
TGTGCCAGTAGTCGCCGGGACAGGGGTTCAGATACGCAGTATTTT
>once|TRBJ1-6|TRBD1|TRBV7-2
CASSSRQGTNSPLHF
TGTGCCAGCAGCTCCCGACAGGGAACGAATTCACCCCTCCACTTT
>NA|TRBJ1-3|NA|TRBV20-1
CGARGDRLSGNTIYF
TGCGGTGCTAGGGGTGACAGGCTCTCTGGAAACACCATATATTTT
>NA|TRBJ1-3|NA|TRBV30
CAEQGGNTIYF
TGTGCCGAACAGGGCGGAAACACCATATATTTT
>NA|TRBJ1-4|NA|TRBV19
CASSMQGPEKLFF
TGTGCCAGTAGTATGCAGGGGCCAGAAAAACTGTTTTTT
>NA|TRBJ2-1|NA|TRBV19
CASTLRVAYNEQFF
TGTGCCAGCACCCTTCGGGTAGCCTACAATGAGCAGTTCTTC
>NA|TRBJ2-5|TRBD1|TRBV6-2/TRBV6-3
CASSYQKMRGPEAKTQYF
TGTGCCAGCAGTTACCAGAAGATGAGGGGGCCAGAAGCAAAGACCCAGTACTTC
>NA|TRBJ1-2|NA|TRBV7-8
CASSLVGTDYGYTF
TGTGCCAGCAGCTTAGTAGGGACCGACTATGGCTACACCTTC
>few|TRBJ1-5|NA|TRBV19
CASSIRGNQYSNQPQHF
TGTGCCAGTAGTATCCGGGGGAACCAGTATAGCAATCAGCCCCAGCATTTT
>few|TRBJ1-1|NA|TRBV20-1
CSARDHTGHTEAFF
TGCAGTGCTAGAGATCATACAGGGCACACTGAAGCTTTCTTT
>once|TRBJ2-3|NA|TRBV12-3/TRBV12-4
CASNPGGPRGTQYF
TGTGCCAGCAATCCTGGGGGACCTCGGGGTACGCAGTATTTT
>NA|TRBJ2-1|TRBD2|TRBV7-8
CASSFPGTSGSSEQFF
TGTGCCAGCAGCTTTCCCGGTACTAGCGGGAGCTCGGAGCAGTTCTTC
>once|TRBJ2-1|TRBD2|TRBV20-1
CSAWREGRNEQFF
TGCAGTGCCTGGAGGGAGGGCCGGAATGAGCAGTTCTTC
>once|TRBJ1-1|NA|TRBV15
CATSRAVNTEAFF
TGTGCCACCAGCAGAGCAGTGAACACTGAAGCTTTCTTT
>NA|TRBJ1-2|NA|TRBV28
CASSPVGQGLFYGYTF
TGTGCCAGCAGTCCGGTAGGGCAGGGACTCTTCTATGGCTACACCTTC
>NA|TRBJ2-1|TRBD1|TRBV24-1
CATSDFRDRVGYEQFF
TGTGCCACCAGTGATTTCCGGGACAGGGTCGGGTATGAGCAGTTCTTC
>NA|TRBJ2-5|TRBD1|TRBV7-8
CASSLGRQGAGETQYF
TGTGCCAGCAGCCTTGGGAGGCAGGGGGCAGGGGAGACCCAGTACTTC
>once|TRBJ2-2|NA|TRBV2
CASNRKVTGELFF
TGTGCCAGCAATCGAAAGGTTACCGGGGAGCTGTTTTTT
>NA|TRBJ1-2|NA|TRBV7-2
CASSLGRGQVYGYTF
TGTGCCAGCAGCTTAGGGCGTGGGCAAGTCTATGGCTACACCTTC
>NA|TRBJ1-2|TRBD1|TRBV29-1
CSVDGTGENYGYTF
TGCAGCGTTGATGGGACAGGGGAAAACTATGGCTACACCTTC
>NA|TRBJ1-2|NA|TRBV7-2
CASRNVVTSLANYGYTF
TGTGCCAGCAGGAACGTGGTGACTTCCTTAGCTAACTATGGCTACACCTTC
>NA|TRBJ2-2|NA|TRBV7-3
CASSLGATNTGELFF
TGTGCCAGCAGCTTGGGGGCAACGAACACCGGGGAGCTGTTTTTT
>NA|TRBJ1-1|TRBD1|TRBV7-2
CASSLSQGAGNTEAFF
TGTGCCAGCAGCTTATCTCAGGGGGCAGGGAACACTGAAGCTTTCTTT
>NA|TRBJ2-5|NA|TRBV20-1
CSAREYKLGEASETQYF
TGCAGTGCTAGAGAATACAAACTAGGGGAGGCCTCGGAGACCCAGTACTTC
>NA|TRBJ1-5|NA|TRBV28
CATGPTVTSNQPQHF
TGTGCCACCGGACCCACGGTCACTAGCAATCAGCCCCAGCATTTT
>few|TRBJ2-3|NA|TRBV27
CASSPQGGIGTDTQYF
TGTGCCAGCAGCCCTCAAGGAGGTATCGGCACAGATACGCAGTATTTT
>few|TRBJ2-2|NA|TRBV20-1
CSAWNSANTGELFF
TGCAGTGCTTGGAACAGTGCGAACACCGGGGAGCTGTTTTTT
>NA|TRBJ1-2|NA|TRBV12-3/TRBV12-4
CASSLTGLANYGYTF
TGTGCCAGCAGTTTAACAGGTTTAGCTAACTATGGCTACACCTTC
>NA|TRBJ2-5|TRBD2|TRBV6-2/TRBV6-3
CASSEIAGALGETQYF
TGTGCCAGCAGTGAGATAGCGGGAGCCCTGGGGGAGACCCAGTACTTC
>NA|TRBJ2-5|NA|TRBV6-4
CASSGDMAETQYF
TGTGCCAGCAGTGGGGATATGGCAGAGACCCAGTACTTC
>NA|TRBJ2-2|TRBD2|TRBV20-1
CSARASGRAITGELFF
TGCAGTGCTAGAGCAAGCGGGAGGGCCATCACCGGGGAGCTGTTTTTT
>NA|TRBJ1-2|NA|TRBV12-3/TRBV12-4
CASSPGDNRRGGYTF
TGTGCCAGCAGTCCCGGCGACAACCGGCGTGGTGGCTACACCTTC
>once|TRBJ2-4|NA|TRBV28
CASSFQLAKNIQYF
TGTGCCAGCAGTTTTCAACTAGCCAAAAACATTCAGTACTTC
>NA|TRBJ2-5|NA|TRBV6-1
CASSESGTAETQYF
TGTGCCAGCAGTGAATCGGGGACGGCGGAGACCCAGTACTTC
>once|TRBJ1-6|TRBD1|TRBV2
CASTERQGAPYNSPLHF
TGTGCCAGCACCGAGAGGCAGGGGGCACCCTATAATTCACCCCTCCACTTT